This T cell receptor beta chain was obtained from a study of cytomegalovirus exposure and HLA in healthy donors. The PCR ran on 60 Vbeta and 13 Jbeta primers. This table comes from immunoSEQ multiplex PCR, and its TCRdb copy is limited to in-frame clones, with some not included. Its listing shows 180,000 or so clones. Concerning this clone: Its antigen is not known.

Study outcomes and limitations: Later work associated roughly 17,000 TCR beta sequences with HLA alleles at 0.05 false discovery rate. In a later analysis, productive TCRs from donors in an Asian-associated ancestry cluster reportedly carried fewer N-insertions than the cohort mean.

Sequenced material: PBMCs. The TCR was taken from a woman aged 18-29 years in good health and CMV-seropositive.

The CDR3 bases are TGCGCCAGCAGCTTGGATCCTAGTAATTCACCCCTCCACTTT. Translation: CASSLDPSNSPLHF. This chain joins TRBV5-1 and TRBJ1-6; no clear D. The CDR3 spans 14 residues. Trimming removed 0 bases at V and 6 bases at J, with 7 bases between. Germline V gives CDR1 SGHRS, CDR2 YFSETQ.